The subject of this entry is one T cell receptor (beta chain). Its antigen is not known. With 10 bases clipped from V and 6 bases from J, the junction kept 12 bases outside the gene matches. The germline V gene encodes CDR1 MNHEY and CDR2 SMNVEV (reference sequence). CDR3 size: 15 residues. This sample is part of a study of type 1 regulatory T cells. TCRdb reprocessed the reads via MiXCR and lists one record per CDR3 protein. This table holds around 62,000 distinct CDR3 sequences, 50% to 70% found once. The chain links TRBV27 to TRBJ2-1; TRBD2 matches 10 bases. Sequences were obtained from cultured T cells, either the whole culture or a sorted T cell fraction (not recorded which). Regarding subset: Tr1-enriched cell product generated in vitro against host alloantigens. The sequence derives from a human donor in good health. CDR3 coding DNA: TGTGCCAAAGAGCCCGCTAGCGGGAGATTCAATGAGCAGTTCTTC. It yields the protein CAKEPASGRFNEQFF.